This TCR beta chain was sequenced for a study of technical replicates of blood from a handful of donors. Using immunoSEQ multiplex PCR, the repertoire was profiled, and TCRdb retains in-frame clones only, with some absent. Among about 100,000 clones, just under 95% were seen once, and the ten largest hold 0.2% to 0.25%. CDR1 and CDR2 from the germline V gene are MGHRA and YSYEKL. Trimming pared 1 base from V and 4 bases from J, leaving 13 bases between. This CDR3 has 15 residues. The chain links TRBV4-1 to TRBJ1-1; a possible D gene is TRBD1 (6 bases). The TCR was taken from a human donor in good health. Sequences were obtained from T cells isolated from PBMCs. CDR3: CASSQGGGWGTEAFF. DNA of the CDR3: TGCGCCAGCAGCCAAGGGGGGGGCTGGGGCACTGAAGCTTTCTTT.